This TCR beta chain originates from a study of T cell repertoires in cytomegalovirus infection. Via MiXCR, TCRdb re-called the reads, giving one row per CDR3 protein. The data hold around 450,000 distinct CDR3 sequences, with 30% to 40% observed a single time. The CDR3 covers 12 residues. Trimming pared 3 bases from V and 4 bases from J, leaving 4 bases between. CDR1 and CDR2 from the germline V gene are SGHTA and FQGNSA. This clonotype was counted ten times or more. The receptor was derived from a human donor in good health (CMV status not recorded). Some clones in this sample may be carry-over from other donors' samples. Sequenced: PBMCs. The rearrangement joins TRBV7-2 to TRBJ1-3; the D is unclear. In DNA form, the CDR3 reads TGTGCCAGCAGCTTTCGAGGAAACACCATATATTTT. Translated: CASSFRGNTIYF.